Given below is one TCR beta chain in context. Its specificity is not known. The data are from a study of T cell repertoires in cytomegalovirus infection. TCRdb recomputed calls from the reads with MiXCR, one row per CDR3 protein. Of around 430,000 distinct CDR3 sequences listed, 40% to 50% are singletons. This sequence was found in a human donor in good health (CMV status not recorded). Some clones in this sample may be carry-over from other donors' samples. The source was cultured PBMCs, collected from culture after CMV antigen stimulation.

This CDR3 reads CASSGAGIRQGPYYGYTF. The CDR3, as DNA: TGTGCCAGCAGTGGGGCTGGAATTAGGCAGGGACCCTACTATGGCTACACCTTC. The chain employs TRBV6-7 and TRBJ1-2, with D tentatively TRBD1 (5 bases). TRBV6-7 is reported as an ORF; its role is uncertain. V lost 5 bases to trimming and J lost 3 bases, with 25 bases between them. The CDR3 totals 18 residues.